Below are 8 T cell receptor beta chains sequenced from a single sample in a study of shared clonotypes between healthy human individuals. TCRdb keeps only in-frame clones here, not all; method: immunoSEQ multiplex PCR. The data contain millions of clones, over 85% of them singletons. The sequencing input was naive CD4+ T cells sorted from blood. Subset reported: CD45RA+ positively selected. All receptors come from a man aged 18 to 30 in good health.

The chain is built from TRBV10-3 and TRBJ2-7; TRBD1 matches at 8 bases. This CDR3 spans 14 amino acids. V trimming: 0 bases; J trimming: 13 bases; junction bases outside the gene matches: 11. Per germline, CDR1 ENHRY and CDR2 SYGVKD. CDR3 amino acids: CAISESTQQGGFYF. The CDR3, as DNA: TGTGCCATCAGTGAGTCGACCCAACAGGGGGGCTTCTACTTC.

The V gene is TRBV15, the J gene TRBJ1-5; weak D call: TRBD1 (6 bases). Deletions cut 3 bases from V and 7 bases from J, with 10 bases between. The length of the CDR3 is 13 residues. CDR1 and CDR2 from the germline V gene are LNHNV and YYDKDF (reference sequence). CDR3 residues: CATSSTGLQPQHF. In DNA, the CDR3 is TGTGCCACCAGCAGTACAGGGTTACAGCCCCAGCATTTT.

This clone has a single count. The rearrangement joins TRBV10-3 to TRBJ2-7, with a weak D call TRBD1 (5 bases). The CDR3 sequence is 15 residues long. Trimming took 1 base from V and 0 from J, leaving 10 bases between them. Germline values: CDR1 ENHRY, CDR2 SYGVKD. CDR3 sequence reads: CAISEWGISSYEQYF. CDR3 nucleotide sequence: TGTGCCATCAGTGAGTGGGGCATAAGCTCCTACGAGCAGTACTTC.

The V gene is TRBV10-3, the J gene TRBJ1-2; possible D gene TRBD1, 6 bases. V shed 7 bases and J shed 3 bases, with 12 bases lying between them. CDR3 length: 13 amino acids. The germline V gene encodes CDR1 ENHRY and CDR2 SYGVKD. The CDR3 loop reads CAINSQGYYGYTF. CDR3 nucleotide sequence: TGTGCCATCAATTCACAGGGATACTATGGCTACACCTTC.

The chain couples TRBV11-2 to TRBJ1-4, with D perhaps TRBD1 (5 bases). CDR3 length equals 12 residues. The ends were cut back, 5 bases at V and 11 bases at J, with 12 bases in the middle. Germline V gene sequence: CDR1 SGHAT, CDR2 FQNNGV. In DNA, the CDR3 is TGTGCCAGCAGCGCGGGCCAGGGTAAACTGTTTTTT. The encoded protein is CASSAGQGKLFF.

J is TRBJ1-4 and V is TRBV28; TRBD1 might be the D (5 bases). CDR1 is MDHEN and CDR2 is SYDVKM in the germline V gene. The CDR3 is 16 amino acids. V was trimmed by 5 bases and J by 7 bases, leaving 20 bases between them. CDR3 protein: CASSPTPGTLSEKLFF. CDR3 coding DNA: TGTGCCAGCAGTCCCACCCCAGGGACGCTTAGTGAAAAACTGTTTTTT.

The chain joins TRBV27 to TRBJ1-4; D is perhaps TRBD1 (6 bases). This CDR3 has 16 residues. The V gene lost 7 bases and the J gene lost 8 bases, with 23 bases spanning the gap. CDR1 is MNHEY, CDR2 SMNVEV, per germline (reference sequence). The chain's CDR3 is CASKTTLLGAREKLFF. The DNA of the CDR3 is TGTGCCAGCAAGACCACCTTACTGGGGGCGCGAGAAAAACTGTTTTTT.

The chain uses TRBV29-1 and TRBJ2-2; 9 nucleotides match TRBD2. Germline V gene lookup returns CDR1 SQVTM and CDR2 ANQGSEA. The CDR3 runs to 15 residues. Trimming at V came to 1 base and at J to 2 bases, leaving 2 bases not matched to a gene. CDR3 sequence reads: CSVEGLAANTGELFF. The CDR3 nucleotides read TGCAGCGTTGAAGGACTAGCGGCAAACACCGGGGAGCTGTTTTTT.